This TCR beta chain derives from a study of cytomegalovirus exposure and HLA in healthy donors. V was pared by 11 bases and J by 0 bases, with 15 bases between. The CDR3 runs to 14 residues. CDR1 is SNHLY, CDR2 FYNNEI, per germline. PCR was performed using 60 Vbeta and 13 Jbeta primers. This table comes from immunoSEQ multiplex PCR, and its TCRdb copy is limited to in-frame clones, with some not included. The top ten hold around 4% of the sample, which has some 83,000 clones, 65% to 80% seen once. This clonotype originated in a man between 60 and 75 years old in good health and CMV-seronegative. The chain carries TRBV2 and TRBJ2-3, with a tentative D call TRBD1 (5 bases). The sequenced material came from PBMCs. CDR3 DNA sequence: TGTGCCGCCTGGGGCCCCTCTAGCACAGATACGCAGTATTTT. Residues: CAAWGPSSTDTQYF. Drawing the rest from reference TRBV2 and TRBJ2-3, the complete variable domain is EPEVTQTPSHQVTQMGQEVILRCVPISNHLYFYWYRQILGQKVEFLVSFYNNEISEKSEIFDDQFSVERPDGSNFTLKIRSTKLEDSAMYFCAAWGPSSTDTQYFGPGTRLTVL.